The 23 T cell receptor beta chains reported below all come from one sample, sequenced in a study of shared clonotypes between healthy human individuals. Only in-frame clones appear in the TCRdb table, and some are missing; sequencing was by immunoSEQ multiplex PCR. Of about 1.5 million clones listed, roughly 95% were seen once; the top ten hold roughly 1.2%. Input material: naive CD4+ T cells sorted from blood. Described subset: CD45RA+ positively selected. These receptors were obtained from a man aged 25-45 years in good health.

The V and J genes are TRBV10-3 and TRBJ2-7; D not resolved. Trimming cost V 2 bases and J 2 bases, with 1 base left between them. Germline V CDR1 and CDR2: ENHRY, SYGVKD. The CDR3 covers 11 residues. The DNA of the CDR3 is TGTGCCATCAGTGAGGCCTACGAGCAGTACTTC. Its translation is CAISEAYEQYF.

V is TRBV7-8 and J is TRBJ2-7; 7 positions agree with TRBD2. CDR1 SGHVS and CDR2 FQNEAQ come from the germline V gene. This CDR3 is 16 amino acids long. V lost 1 base to trimming and J lost 6 bases; unmatched junction nucleotides: 12. CDR3 DNA: TGTGCCAGCAGCTTAGGGGTCTCGCGGGAGTTTTCCGAGCAGTACTTC. Protein: CASSLGVSREFSEQYF.

The V gene is TRBV2, the J gene TRBJ2-2, with D maybe TRBD1 (6 bases). The CDR3 is made up of 16 amino acids. The germline V gene has CDR1 SNHLY and CDR2 FYNNEI. The ends were cut back, 7 bases at V and 0 bases at J, with 15 bases in the middle. The CDR3 loop reads CASTFTGSANTGELFF. In DNA form, the CDR3 reads TGTGCCAGCACCTTTACAGGGTCCGCGAACACCGGGGAGCTGTTTTTT.

The chain couples TRBV6-5 to TRBJ1-2; TRBD1 is a possible D gene (6 bases). The V end lost 6 bases, the J end lost 8 bases, and 16 bases lay between the germline ends. This CDR3 region has 13 residues. CDR1 is MNHEY and CDR2 is SVGAGI in the germline V gene. CDR3 sequence: CASRRDGGDGYTF. The CDR3 coding sequence is TGTGCCAGCAGGCGTGACGGGGGCGACGGCTACACCTTC.

The chain is built from TRBV14 and TRBJ1-4, with D perhaps matching TRBD1 (5 bases). CDR3 length: 14 residues. Germline CDR1 and CDR2: SGHDN and FVKESK. Trimming took off 4 bases at V and 0 bases at J, with 6 bases between the two ends. The CDR3 nucleotides read TGTGCCAGCAGCCCGGGGGCAACTAATGAAAAACTGTTTTTT. Translation gives CASSPGATNEKLFF.

The J gene is TRBJ1-5, the V gene TRBV5-1; 11 nucleotides match TRBD1. Germline V gene sequence: CDR1 SGHRS, CDR2 YFSETQ. Trimming took 0 bases from V and 7 from J; bases not matched to a gene: 3. This CDR3 has 15 residues. The CDR3 loop reads CASSLGTGGGQPQHF. CDR3 nucleotide sequence: TGCGCCAGCAGCTTGGGGACAGGGGGCGGCCAGCCCCAGCATTTT.

V is TRBV5-1 and J is TRBJ2-1, with 11 bases matching TRBD2. Unmatched junction bases numbered 8, after V lost 4 bases and J lost 2 bases. CDR1 and CDR2 from the germline V gene are SGHRS and YFSETQ. The CDR3 runs 17 residues. The CDR3 here is CASSVNIAGGPYNEQFF. In nucleotides, the CDR3 is TGCGCCAGCAGCGTAAACATAGCGGGAGGGCCCTACAATGAGCAGTTCTTC. The full variable domain, completed using reference TRBV5-1 and TRBJ2-1, is KAGVTQTPRYLIKTRGQQVTLSCSPISGHRSVSWYQQTPGQGLQFLFEYFSETQRNKGNFPGRFSGRQFSNSRSEMNVSTLELGDSALYLCASSVNIAGGPYNEQFFGPGTRLTVL.

The rearrangement uses TRBV11-2 and TRBJ2-7; 9 positions agree with TRBD2. Unmatched junction bases numbered 16, after V lost 7 bases and J lost 3 bases. Germline V gene sequence: CDR1 SGHAT, CDR2 FQNNGV. The CDR3 sequence is 17 residues long. The CDR3 loop reads CASKSGLAGRIDYEQYF. In nucleotides, the CDR3 is TGTGCCAGCAAGAGTGGGCTAGCGGGACGGATCGACTACGAGCAGTACTTC.

The genes are TRBV5-1 and TRBJ2-3, with 7 bases aligning to TRBD2. The germline V gene has CDR1 SGHRS and CDR2 YFSETQ. Trimming at V came to 2 bases and at J to 5 bases, leaving 8 bases not matched to a gene. The CDR3 has 15 amino acids. This CDR3 is CASSLGASGGDTQYF. CDR3 bases: TGCGCCAGCAGCTTAGGAGCTTCGGGAGGAGATACGCAGTATTTT.

V is TRBV7-2 and J is TRBJ1-2; D may be TRBD1 (5 bases). Germline assignment: CDR1 SGHTA and CDR2 FQGNSA. The CDR3 length is 18 residues. The germline V and J ends were trimmed by 5 bases and 2 bases, with 24 bases remaining between them. This chain's CDR3 is CASSLITLGGRGNYGYTF. The CDR3 DNA is TGTGCCAGCAGCCTTATAACCCTTGGGGGTAGGGGAAACTATGGCTACACCTTC.

V and J are TRBV5-4 and TRBJ1-3; no reliable D call. CDR1 and CDR2 (germline): SGHNT, YYREEE (reference sequence). The V gene lost 4 bases and the J gene lost 4 bases, with 9 bases spanning the gap. The CDR3 has 13 residues. CDR3 nucleotides: TGTGCCAGCAGCGCACCAGTGGGAAACACCATATATTTT. It specifies CASSAPVGNTIYF.

This chain links TRBV5-1 with TRBJ2-7, with TRBD2 matching over 9 bases. V lost 4 bases to trimming and J lost 1 base; unmatched junction nucleotides: 6. CDR3 length: 15 amino acids. Germline V gives CDR1 SGHRS, CDR2 YFSETQ. CDR3 DNA: TGCGCCAGCAGCCCCCTTAGCGGGAGTTCCTACGAGCAGTACTTC. Translation: CASSPLSGSSYEQYF.

This clone was seen just once. This chain joins TRBV14 and TRBJ2-3, with 9 bases matching TRBD2. Germline V lookup: CDR1 SGHDN, CDR2 FVKESK. The CDR3 is 16 residues long. The J segment lost 3 bases and the V segment lost 2 bases, leaving 6 bases of the junction unmatched. In DNA form, the CDR3 reads TGTGCCAGCAGCCAATTGCCTAGCGGGATTACAGATACGCAGTATTTT. This codes for CASSQLPSGITDTQYF.

The table lists this clone with a count of one. The rearrangement joins TRBV6-1 to TRBJ2-5; D gene unclear. Germline assignment: CDR1 MNHNS and CDR2 SASEGT. Trimming took 1 base from V and 0 from J, leaving 6 bases between them. There are 14 residues in the CDR3. CDR3 nucleotides: TGTGCCAGCAGTGAAGTCGGTGACCAAGAGACCCAGTACTTC. Its translation: CASSEVGDQETQYF.

V is TRBV11-2 and J is TRBJ2-7; 8 bases agree with TRBD1. Germline-derived CDR1 and CDR2 are SGHAT and FQNNGV. This CDR3 contains 17 residues. V shed 5 bases and J 5 bases; nucleotides not matched to a gene: 17. The CDR3 DNA is TGTGCCAGCAGCCCCTCCGCCGGACAGGGATCTTACAACGAGCAGTACTTC. Protein: CASSPSAGQGSYNEQYF.

CDR3 residues: CASSLARGGYEQYF. In DNA, the CDR3 is TGTGCCAGCAGCTTGGCCCGGGGAGGCTACGAGCAGTACTTC. The chain joins TRBV5-4 to TRBJ2-7, with D perhaps matching TRBD2 (6 bases). The germline V gene has CDR1 SGHNT and CDR2 YYREEE (reference sequence). The CDR3 runs 14 residues. V gave up 0 bases and J gave up 3 bases, with 10 bases separating them.

The sample holds one count of this clone. The rearrangement joins TRBV4-3 to TRBJ2-7, with D tentatively TRBD1 (6 bases). V lost 1 base and J 4 bases, leaving 14 bases between the germline ends. Germline V gives CDR1 LGHNA, CDR2 YSLEER. The CDR3 spans 15 residues. CDR3: CASSQVSQGNYEQYF. In DNA form, the CDR3 reads TGCGCCAGCAGCCAAGTCTCCCAGGGGAATTACGAGCAGTACTTC.

The chain carries TRBV5-1 and TRBJ2-3; 8 nucleotides match TRBD1. In germline, CDR1 is SGHRS, CDR2 YFSETQ. The V segment lost 3 bases and the J segment 0 bases; nucleotides outside the gene matches: 9. The CDR3 is made up of 17 amino acids. As DNA, the CDR3 is TGCGCCAGCAGCTGGGGACCTCGACAGGGGAGCACAGATACGCAGTATTTT. This translates into CASSWGPRQGSTDTQYF.

V and J are TRBV27 and TRBJ2-5; D tentatively fits TRBD1 or TRBD2 (5 bases each). Trimming removed 4 bases at V and 5 bases at J, with 20 bases between. The CDR3 runs to 16 residues. The germline gives CDR1 MNHEY, CDR2 SMNVEV (reference sequence). CDR3 loop: CASSSTGPFFVETQYF. The CDR3 coding sequence is TGTGCCAGCAGTTCCACGGGACCGTTTTTTGTCGAGACCCAGTACTTC.

This clone was picked up one time. This specimen includes other DNA sequences encoding the same CDR3. This chain links TRBV6-6 with TRBJ1-5; weak D call: TRBD1 (6 bases). The CDR3 loop spans 15 amino acids. Germline V gene lookup returns CDR1 MNHNY and CDR2 SVGAGI (reference sequence). Deletions cut 2 bases from V and 0 bases from J, with 8 bases between. The CDR3 bases are TGTGCCAGCAGTTACCGAGGGGGTAGCAATCAGCCCCAGCATTTT. Translation gives CASSYRGGSNQPQHF.

V and J are TRBV28 and TRBJ1-5; D not certain. This CDR3 has 13 residues. V shed 7 bases and J shed 2 bases, with 9 bases lying between them. Germline V lookup: CDR1 MDHEN, CDR2 SYDVKM. The chain's CDR3 is CASIRQRNQPQHF. Written as DNA, the CDR3 is TGTGCCAGCATACGGCAGCGCAATCAGCCCCAGCATTTT.

In DNA, the CDR3 is TGTGCCAGCAGTTGGCTTTGGACTGAAGCTTTCTTT. Translating gives CASSWLWTEAFF. This chain connects TRBV28 to TRBJ1-1; no definite D call. This CDR3 is 12 amino acids long. V was pared by 4 bases and J by 5 bases, with 8 bases between. Germline assignment: CDR1 MDHEN and CDR2 SYDVKM.

Here the CDR3 DNA reads TGTGCCAGTAGTATTATGAGAGTTGCGGCTAACGAGCAGTACTTC. Protein: CASSIMRVAANEQYF. J is TRBJ2-7 and V is TRBV19; D is uncertain. V lost 3 bases to trimming and J lost 5 bases, with 17 bases between them. Germline CDR1 LNHDA, CDR2 SQIVND (reference sequence). The CDR3 sequence is 15 residues long.